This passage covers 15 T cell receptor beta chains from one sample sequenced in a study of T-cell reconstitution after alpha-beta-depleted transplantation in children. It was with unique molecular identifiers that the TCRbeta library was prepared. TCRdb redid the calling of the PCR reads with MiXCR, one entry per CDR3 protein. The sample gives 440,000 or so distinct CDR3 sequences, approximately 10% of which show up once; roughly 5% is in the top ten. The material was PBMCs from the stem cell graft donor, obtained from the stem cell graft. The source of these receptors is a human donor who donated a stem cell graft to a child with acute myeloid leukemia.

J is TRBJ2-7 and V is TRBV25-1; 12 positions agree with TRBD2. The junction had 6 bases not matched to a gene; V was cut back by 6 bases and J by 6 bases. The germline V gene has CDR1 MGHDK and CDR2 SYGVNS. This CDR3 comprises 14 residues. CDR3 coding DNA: TGTGCCAGCAGCCTAGCGGGAGGGCGCGGCGAGCAGTACTTC. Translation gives CASSLAGGRGEQYF.

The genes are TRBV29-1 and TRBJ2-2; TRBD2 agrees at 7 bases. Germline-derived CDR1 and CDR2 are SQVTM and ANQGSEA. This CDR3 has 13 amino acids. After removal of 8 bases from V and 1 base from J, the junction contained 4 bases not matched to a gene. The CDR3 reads CSFSGQNTGELFF. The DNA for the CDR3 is TGCAGCTTTAGCGGGCAGAACACCGGGGAGCTGTTTTTT.

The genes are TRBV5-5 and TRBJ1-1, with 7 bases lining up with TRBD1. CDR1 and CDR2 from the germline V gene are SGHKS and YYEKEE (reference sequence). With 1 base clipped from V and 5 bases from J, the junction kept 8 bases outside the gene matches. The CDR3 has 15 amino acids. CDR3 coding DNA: TGTGCCAGCAGCTTGTTCGGGACAGTGGGGACTGAAGCTTTCTTT. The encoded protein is CASSLFGTVGTEAFF.

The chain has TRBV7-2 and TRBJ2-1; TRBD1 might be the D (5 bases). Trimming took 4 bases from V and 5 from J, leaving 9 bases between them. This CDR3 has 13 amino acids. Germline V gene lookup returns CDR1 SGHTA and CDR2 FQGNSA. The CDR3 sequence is CASSWGPHNEQFF. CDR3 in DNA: TGTGCCAGCAGCTGGGGCCCCCACAATGAGCAGTTCTTC.

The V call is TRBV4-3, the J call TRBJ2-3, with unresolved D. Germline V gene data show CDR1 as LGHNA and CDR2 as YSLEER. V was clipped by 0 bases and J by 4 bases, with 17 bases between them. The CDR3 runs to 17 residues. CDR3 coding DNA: TGCGCCAGCAGCCAAGAATCGCACTCACAGAGAGCAGATACGCAGTATTTT. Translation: CASSQESHSQRADTQYF.

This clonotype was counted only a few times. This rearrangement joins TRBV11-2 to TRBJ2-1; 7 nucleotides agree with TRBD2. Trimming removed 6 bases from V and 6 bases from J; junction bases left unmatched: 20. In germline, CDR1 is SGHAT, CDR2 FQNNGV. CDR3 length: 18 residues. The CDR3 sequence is CASSPRASGSDPLNEQFF. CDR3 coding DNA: TGTGCCAGCAGTCCACGGGCTAGCGGTTCAGATCCCCTCAATGAGCAGTTCTTC.

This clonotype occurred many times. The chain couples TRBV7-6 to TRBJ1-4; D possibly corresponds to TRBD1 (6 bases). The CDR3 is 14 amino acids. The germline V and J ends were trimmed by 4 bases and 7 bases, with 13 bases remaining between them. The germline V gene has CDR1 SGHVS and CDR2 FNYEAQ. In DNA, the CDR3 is TGTGCCAGCAGCTCCTCCACAGGGTTTGAAAAACTGTTTTTT. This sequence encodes CASSSSTGFEKLFF.

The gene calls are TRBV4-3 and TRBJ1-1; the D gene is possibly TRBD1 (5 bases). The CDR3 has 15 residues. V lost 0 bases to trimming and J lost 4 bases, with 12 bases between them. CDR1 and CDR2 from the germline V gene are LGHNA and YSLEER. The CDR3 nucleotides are TGCGCCAGCAGCCAAGAAGACGGGGGTAGCACTGAAGCTTTCTTT. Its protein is CASSQEDGGSTEAFF.

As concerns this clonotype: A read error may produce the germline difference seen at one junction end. The CDR3 is CSSNRGTSTDTQYF. The CDR3 DNA sequence: TGTTCCAGCAATCGTGGAACTAGCACAGATACGCAGTATTTT. The chain is built from TRBV9 and TRBJ2-3; no firm D call. The germline V gene has CDR1 SGDLS and CDR2 YYNGEE. There are 14 residues in the CDR3.

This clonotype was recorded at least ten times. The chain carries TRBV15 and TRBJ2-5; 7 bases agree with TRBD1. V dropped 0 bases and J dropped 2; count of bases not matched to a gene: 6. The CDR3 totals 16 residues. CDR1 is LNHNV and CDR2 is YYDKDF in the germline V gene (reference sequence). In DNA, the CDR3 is TGTGCCACCAGCAGAGAGAGGGCAGGGGGACAAGAGACCCAGTACTTC. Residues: CATSRERAGGQETQYF.

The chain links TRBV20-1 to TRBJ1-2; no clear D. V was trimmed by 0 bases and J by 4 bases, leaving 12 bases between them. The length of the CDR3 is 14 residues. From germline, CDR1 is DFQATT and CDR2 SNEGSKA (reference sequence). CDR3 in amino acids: CSARDWYESYGYTF. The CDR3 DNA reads TGCAGTGCTAGAGATTGGTACGAATCCTATGGCTACACCTTC.

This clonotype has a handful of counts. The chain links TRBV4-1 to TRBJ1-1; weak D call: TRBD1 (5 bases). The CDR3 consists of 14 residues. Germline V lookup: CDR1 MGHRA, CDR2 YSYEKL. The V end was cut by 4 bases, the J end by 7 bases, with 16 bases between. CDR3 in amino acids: CASSREGPTYEAFF. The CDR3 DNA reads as TGCGCCAGCAGCCGGGAGGGGCCAACTTATGAAGCTTTCTTT.

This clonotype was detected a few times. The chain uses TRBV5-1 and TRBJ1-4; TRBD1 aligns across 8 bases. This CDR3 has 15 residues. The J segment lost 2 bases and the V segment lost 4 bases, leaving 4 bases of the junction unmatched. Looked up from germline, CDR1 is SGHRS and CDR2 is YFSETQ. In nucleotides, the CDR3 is TGCGCCAGCAGCGAGGGGACAGGCACTAATGAAAAACTGTTTTTT. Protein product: CASSEGTGTNEKLFF.

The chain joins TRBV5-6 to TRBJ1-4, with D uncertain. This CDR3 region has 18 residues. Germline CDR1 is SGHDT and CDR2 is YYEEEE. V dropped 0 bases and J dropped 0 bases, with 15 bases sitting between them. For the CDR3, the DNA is TGTGCCAGCAGCTTGGGAGCGGCGGCTAGGGCAACTAATGAAAAACTGTTTTTT. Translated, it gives CASSLGAAARATNEKLFF.

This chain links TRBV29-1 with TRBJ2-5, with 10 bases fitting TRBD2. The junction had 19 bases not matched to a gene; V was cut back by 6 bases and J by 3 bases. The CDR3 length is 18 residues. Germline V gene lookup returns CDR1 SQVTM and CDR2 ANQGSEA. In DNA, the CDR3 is TGCAGCGTCTCCCCTTTTCCAGTCGGTCTAGCGGGAGAAGAGACCCAGTACTTC. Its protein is CSVSPFPVGLAGEETQYF. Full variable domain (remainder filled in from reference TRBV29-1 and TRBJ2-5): SAVISQKPSRDICQRGTSLTIQCQVDSQVTMMFWYRQQPGQSLTLIATANQGSEATYESGFVIDKFPISRPNLTFSTLTVSNMSPEDSSIYLCSVSPFPVGLAGEETQYFGPGTRLLVL.